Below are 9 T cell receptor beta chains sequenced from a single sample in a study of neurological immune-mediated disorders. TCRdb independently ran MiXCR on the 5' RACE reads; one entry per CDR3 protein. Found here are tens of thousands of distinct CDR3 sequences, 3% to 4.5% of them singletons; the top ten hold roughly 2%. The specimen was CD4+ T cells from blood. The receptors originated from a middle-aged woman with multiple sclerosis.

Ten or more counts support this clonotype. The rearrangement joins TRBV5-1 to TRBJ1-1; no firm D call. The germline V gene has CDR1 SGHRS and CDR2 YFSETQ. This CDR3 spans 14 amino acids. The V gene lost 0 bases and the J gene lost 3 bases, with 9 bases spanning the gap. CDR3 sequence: CASSLGSGDTEAFF. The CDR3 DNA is TGCGCCAGCAGCTTGGGTTCGGGAGACACTGAAGCTTTCTTT.

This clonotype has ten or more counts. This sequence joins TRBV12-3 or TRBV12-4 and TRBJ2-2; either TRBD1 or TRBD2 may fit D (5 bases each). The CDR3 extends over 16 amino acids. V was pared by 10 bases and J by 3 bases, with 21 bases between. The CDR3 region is CAIGGGILADTGELFF. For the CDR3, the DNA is TGTGCCATTGGTGGGGGAATCTTGGCGGACACCGGGGAGCTGTTTTTT.

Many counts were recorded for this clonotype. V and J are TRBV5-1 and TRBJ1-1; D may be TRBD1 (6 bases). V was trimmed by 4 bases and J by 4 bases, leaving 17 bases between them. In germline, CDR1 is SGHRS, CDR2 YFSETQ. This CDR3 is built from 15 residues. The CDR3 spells CASSVGSQGPTEAFF. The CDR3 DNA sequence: TGCGCCAGCAGCGTTGGGTCCCAGGGGCCCACTGAAGCTTTCTTT.

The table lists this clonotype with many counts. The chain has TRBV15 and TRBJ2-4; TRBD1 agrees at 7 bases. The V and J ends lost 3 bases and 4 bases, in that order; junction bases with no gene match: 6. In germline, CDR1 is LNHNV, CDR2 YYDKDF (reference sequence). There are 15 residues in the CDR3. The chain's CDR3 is CATSREKQGKNIQYF. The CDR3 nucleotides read TGTGCCACCAGCAGGGAAAAACAGGGGAAAAACATTCAGTACTTC.

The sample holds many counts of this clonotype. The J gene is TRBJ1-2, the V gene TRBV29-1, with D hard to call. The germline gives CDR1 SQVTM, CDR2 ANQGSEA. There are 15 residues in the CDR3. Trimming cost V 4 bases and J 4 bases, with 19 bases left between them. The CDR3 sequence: CSVVGTDEDSYGYTF. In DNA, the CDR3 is TGCAGCGTTGTGGGTACAGACGAAGATAGCTATGGCTACACCTTC.

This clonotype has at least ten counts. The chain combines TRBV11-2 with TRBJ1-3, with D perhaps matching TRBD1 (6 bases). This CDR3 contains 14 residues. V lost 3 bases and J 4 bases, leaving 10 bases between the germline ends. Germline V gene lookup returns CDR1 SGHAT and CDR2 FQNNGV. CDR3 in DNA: TGTGCCAGCAGCTTGGGGGGGCGAGGAAACACCATATATTTT. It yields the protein CASSLGGRGNTIYF.

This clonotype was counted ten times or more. The CDR3 protein is CSVDVYGTGELFF. CDR3 DNA: TGCAGCGTTGACGTCTACGGCACCGGGGAGCTGTTTTTT. The gene calls are TRBV29-1 and TRBJ2-2; D is uncertain. The V gene's germline CDR1 is SQVTM and CDR2 ANQGSEA. V was cut by 3 bases and J by 4 bases, with 9 bases left in between. The CDR3 has 13 residues.

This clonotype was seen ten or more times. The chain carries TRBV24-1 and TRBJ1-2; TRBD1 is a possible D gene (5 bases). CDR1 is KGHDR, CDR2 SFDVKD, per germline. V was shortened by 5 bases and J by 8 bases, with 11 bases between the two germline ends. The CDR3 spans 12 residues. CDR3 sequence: CATSVQGEGYTF. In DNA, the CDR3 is TGTGCCACCAGTGTTCAAGGGGAAGGCTACACCTTC.

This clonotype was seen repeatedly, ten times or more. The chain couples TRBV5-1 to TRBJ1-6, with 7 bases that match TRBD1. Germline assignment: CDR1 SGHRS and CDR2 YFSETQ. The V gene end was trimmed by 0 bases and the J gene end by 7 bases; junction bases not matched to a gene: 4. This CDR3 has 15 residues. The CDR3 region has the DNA TGCGCCAGCAGCTTGGAGGGACAGCCGAATTCACCCCTCCACTTT. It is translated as CASSLEGQPNSPLHF.